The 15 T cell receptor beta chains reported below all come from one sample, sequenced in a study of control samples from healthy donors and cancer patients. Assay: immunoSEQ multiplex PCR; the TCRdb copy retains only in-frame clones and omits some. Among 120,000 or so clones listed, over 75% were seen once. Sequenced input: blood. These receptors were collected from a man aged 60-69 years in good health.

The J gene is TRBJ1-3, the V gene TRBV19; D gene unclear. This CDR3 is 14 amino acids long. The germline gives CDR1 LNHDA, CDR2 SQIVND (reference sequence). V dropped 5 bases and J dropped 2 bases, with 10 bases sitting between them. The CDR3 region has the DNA TGTGCCAGTAGTCCGGGGTCGACTGGAAACACCATATATTTT. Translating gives CASSPGSTGNTIYF.

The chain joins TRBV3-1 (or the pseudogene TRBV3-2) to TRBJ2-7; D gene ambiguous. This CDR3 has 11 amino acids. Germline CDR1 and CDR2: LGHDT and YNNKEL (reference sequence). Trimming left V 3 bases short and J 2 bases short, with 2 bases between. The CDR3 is CASSHAYEQYF. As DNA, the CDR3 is TGTGCCAGCAGCCACGCCTACGAGCAGTACTTC.

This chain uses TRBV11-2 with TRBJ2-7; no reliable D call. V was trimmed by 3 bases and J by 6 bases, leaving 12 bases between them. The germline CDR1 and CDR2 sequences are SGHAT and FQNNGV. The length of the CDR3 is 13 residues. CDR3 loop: CASSLPQGIEQYF. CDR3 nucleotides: TGTGCCAGCAGCTTGCCCCAAGGGATCGAGCAGTACTTC.

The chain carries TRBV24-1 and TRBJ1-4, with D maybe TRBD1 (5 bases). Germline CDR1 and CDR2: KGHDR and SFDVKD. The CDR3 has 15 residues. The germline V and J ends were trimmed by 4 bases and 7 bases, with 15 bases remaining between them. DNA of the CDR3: TGTGCCACCAGTGAGGCCGGAAGGGGAGGTGAAAAACTGTTTTTT. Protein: CATSEAGRGGEKLFF.

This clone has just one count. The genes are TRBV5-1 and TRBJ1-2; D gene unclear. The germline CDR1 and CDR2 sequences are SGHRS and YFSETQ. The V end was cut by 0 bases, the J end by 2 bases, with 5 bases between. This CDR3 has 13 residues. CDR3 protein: CASSLGQNYGYTF. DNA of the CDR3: TGCGCCAGCAGCTTGGGCCAGAACTATGGCTACACCTTC.

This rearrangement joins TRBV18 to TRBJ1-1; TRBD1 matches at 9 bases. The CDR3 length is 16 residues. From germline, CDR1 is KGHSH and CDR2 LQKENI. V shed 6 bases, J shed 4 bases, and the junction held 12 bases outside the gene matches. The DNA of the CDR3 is TGTGCCAGCTCCCTCGAACAGGGGGCAGTGGGCACTGAAGCTTTCTTT. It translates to CASSLEQGAVGTEAFF.

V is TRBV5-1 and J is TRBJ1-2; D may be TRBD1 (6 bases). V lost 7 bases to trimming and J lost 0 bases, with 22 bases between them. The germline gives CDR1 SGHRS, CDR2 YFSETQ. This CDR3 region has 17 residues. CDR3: CASLGGTGLNSNYGYTF. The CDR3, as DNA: TGCGCCAGCTTAGGGGGAACAGGGCTGAACTCTAACTATGGCTACACCTTC.

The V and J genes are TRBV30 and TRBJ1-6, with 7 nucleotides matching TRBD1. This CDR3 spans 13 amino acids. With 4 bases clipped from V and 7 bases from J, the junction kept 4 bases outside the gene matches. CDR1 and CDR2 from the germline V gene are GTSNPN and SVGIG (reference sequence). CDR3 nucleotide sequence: TGTGCCTGGACGGGACAGACGAATTCACCCCTCCACTTT. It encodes CAWTGQTNSPLHF.

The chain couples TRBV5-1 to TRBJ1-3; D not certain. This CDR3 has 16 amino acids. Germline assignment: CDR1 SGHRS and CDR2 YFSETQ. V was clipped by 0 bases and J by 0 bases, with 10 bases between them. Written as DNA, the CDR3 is TGCGCCAGCAGCTTGGGAGGCCCGAGCTCTGGAAACACCATATATTTT. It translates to CASSLGGPSSGNTIYF.

CDR3: CASSLDPPMMSNQPQHF. CDR3 sequence (DNA): TGTGCCAGCAGCTTAGACCCACCTATGATGAGCAATCAGCCCCAGCATTTT. The chain employs TRBV7-2 and TRBJ1-5, with no clear D. This CDR3 comprises 17 residues. Germline V gene lookup returns CDR1 SGHTA and CDR2 FQGNSA. Trimming shortened V by 1 base and J by 1 base, and 14 bases separated the two germline ends.

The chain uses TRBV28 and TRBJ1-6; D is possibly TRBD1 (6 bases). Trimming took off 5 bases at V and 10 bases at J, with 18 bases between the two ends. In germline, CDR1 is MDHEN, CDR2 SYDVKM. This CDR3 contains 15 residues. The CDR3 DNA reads TGTGCCAGCAGTCCGAGTAGGGGGGCTGGATCACCCCTCCACTTT. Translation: CASSPSRGAGSPLHF.

This CDR3 reads CASSLSDRSTEAFF. The CDR3 DNA reads TGTGCCAGCAGCTTAAGCGATAGGAGTACTGAAGCTTTCTTT. The chain is built from TRBV11-1 and TRBJ1-1; the D is unclear. From germline, CDR1 is SGHAT and CDR2 FQDESV (reference sequence). Trimming cost V 2 bases and J 5 bases, with 12 bases left between them. CDR3 length equals 14 residues.

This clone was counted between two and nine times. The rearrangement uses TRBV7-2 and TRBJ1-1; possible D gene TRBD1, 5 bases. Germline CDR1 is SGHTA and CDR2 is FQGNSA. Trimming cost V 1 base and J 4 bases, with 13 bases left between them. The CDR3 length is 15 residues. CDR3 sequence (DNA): TGTGCCAGCAGCTTAGGGCATGGCAGGGCCACTGAAGCTTTCTTT. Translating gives CASSLGHGRATEAFF. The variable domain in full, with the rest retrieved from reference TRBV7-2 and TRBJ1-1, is GAGVSQSPSNKVTEKGKDVELRCDPISGHTALYWYRQSLGQGLEFLIYFQGNSAPDKSGLPSDRFSAERTGGSVSTLTIQRTQQEDSAVYLCASSLGHGRATEAFFGQGTRLTVV.

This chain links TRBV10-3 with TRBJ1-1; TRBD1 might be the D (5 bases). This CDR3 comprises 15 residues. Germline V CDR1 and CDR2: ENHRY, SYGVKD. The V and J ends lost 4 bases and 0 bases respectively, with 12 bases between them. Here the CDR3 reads CAISGDGSMNTEAFF. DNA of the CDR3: TGTGCCATCAGTGGGGACGGGAGCATGAACACTGAAGCTTTCTTT.

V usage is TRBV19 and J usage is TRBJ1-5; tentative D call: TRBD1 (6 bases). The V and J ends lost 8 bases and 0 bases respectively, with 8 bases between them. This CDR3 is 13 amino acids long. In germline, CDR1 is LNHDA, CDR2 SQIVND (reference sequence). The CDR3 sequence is CASGQSSNQPQHF. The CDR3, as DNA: TGTGCCAGTGGACAGTCTAGCAATCAGCCCCAGCATTTT.